The present entry profiles one T cell receptor beta chain with its context. The repertoire was sequenced with immunoSEQ multiplex PCR; TCRdb's copy has only in-frame clones and lacks some. The sample has more than 200,000 clones; roughly 91% are singletons. These data belong to a study of blood T cell repertoires in COVID-19. This CDR3 region has 14 residues. Germline loops: CDR1 SEHNR, CDR2 FQNEAQ (reference sequence). With V trimmed by 4 bases and J by 1 base, 3 bases remained unmatched. Sequences were obtained from PBMCs or T cells enriched from blood (not recorded which). V usage is TRBV7-9 and J usage is TRBJ2-7; TRBD2 matches at 8 bases. The TCR originated in a woman aged 25 to 39 who had recovered from COVID-19. The CDR3 coding sequence is TGTGCCAGCAGCTGGGGACTAGATTCCTACGAGCAGTACTTC. This translates into CASSWGLDSYEQYF.